This record concerns one TCR beta chain sequence. Time point defined: peripheral blood 6 weeks after treatment start. Anywhere from 1 to 8 samples came from each patient, spanning pretreatment and on-treatment. The data belong to a study of PD-L1 blockade in urothelial cancer. The wider study: Bladder-origin urothelial cancer in males covered about 90% of the 29 patients. It was at 3 weeks (second dose) and 6 weeks after treatment start that blood was analyzed.

The germline V gene has CDR1 LNHDA and CDR2 SQIVND (reference sequence). This CDR3 comprises 12 residues. The ends were cut back, 3 bases at V and 4 bases at J, with 4 bases in the middle. Sequencing was performed with immunoSEQ multiplex PCR; in TCRdb, only in-frame clones are kept and a portion is missing. The repertoire consists of about 48,000 clones, with 70% to 90% occurring once and the leading ten covering around 10%. This receptor was identified in a man aged 65 to 85 with urothelial cancer. The sequencing here drew on PBMCs, taken around atezolizumab (anti-PD-L1) treatment. The V gene is TRBV19, the J gene TRBJ1-5; no clear D. CDR3 region: CASSMRNQPQHF. In DNA form, the CDR3 reads TGTGCCAGTAGTATGAGGAATCAGCCCCAGCATTTT.